This T cell receptor beta chain was recorded in a study of blood T cell repertoires in COVID-19. As for the study in general: Both acute and convalescent COVID-19 samples were obtained from the United States, Italy and Spain. T cells, B-cell-depleted T cells, or PBMCs provided the cDNA or gDNA that served as material.

In germline, CDR1 is LNHDA, CDR2 SQIVND (reference sequence). Trimming removed 4 bases at V and 4 bases at J, with 10 bases between. The CDR3 extends over 13 amino acids. Original handling: Amplification of reference gene primers was used by the study to estimate nucleated cell counts. Repertoires were generated with immunoSEQ multiplex PCR, while TCRdb's copy carries only in-frame clones and drops some. The DNA gave D and trimming, while V, J and clone size come from that table. The table has around 30,000 clones, around 91% seen once. The TCR was taken from a man at least 80 years old with acute or convalescent COVID-19. Sequencing was done on a sample of peripheral blood. The rearrangement joins TRBV19 to TRBJ1-1; D may be TRBD1 (5 bases). In DNA, the CDR3 is TGTGCCAGTAGTACAGGGAGGTTCACTGAAGCTTTCTTT. It translates to CASSTGRFTEAFF.